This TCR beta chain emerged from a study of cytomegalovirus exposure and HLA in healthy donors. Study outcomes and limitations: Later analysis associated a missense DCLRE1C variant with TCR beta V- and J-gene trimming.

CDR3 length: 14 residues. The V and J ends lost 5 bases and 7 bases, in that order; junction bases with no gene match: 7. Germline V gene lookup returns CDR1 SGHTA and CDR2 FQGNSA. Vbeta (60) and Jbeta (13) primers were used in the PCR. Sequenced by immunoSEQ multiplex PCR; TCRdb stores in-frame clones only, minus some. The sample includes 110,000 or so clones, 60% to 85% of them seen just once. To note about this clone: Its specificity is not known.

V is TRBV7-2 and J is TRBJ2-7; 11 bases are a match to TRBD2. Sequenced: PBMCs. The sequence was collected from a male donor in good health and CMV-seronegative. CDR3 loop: CASSPLAGGSEQYF. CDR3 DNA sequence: TGTGCCAGCAGCCCCCTAGCGGGAGGAAGTGAGCAGTACTTC.